These 30 T cell receptor beta chains share one sample of origin, sequenced in a study of CD8 T cells in ankylosing spondylitis (dated by TCRdb to the late 2010s). The library relied on 5' RACE. The instrument given in TCRdb is Illumina HiSeq 2500. Using fastp trimming at Q25 and MiXCR clonotype assembly, TCRdb reanalyzed the public sequencing data and kept in-frame beta chains. All rows with the same CDR3 protein become a single entry with the most common DNA and genes. Present in this sample are just over 350,000 distinct CDR3 sequences, 20% to 25% of which were seen just once. The ten biggest clones cover around 13% of the sample. The sequenced sample was blood, either unsorted or a sorted T cell fraction (not recorded which). These receptors were collected from a male donor with ankylosing spondylitis or in good health (not recorded which).

The chain has TRBV15 and TRBJ2-5, with D possibly matching TRBD1 (6 bases). CDR3 size: 14 residues. The V end lost 4 bases, the J end lost 2 bases, and 11 bases lay between the germline ends. Germline loops: CDR1 LNHNV, CDR2 YYDKDF (reference sequence). CDR3 DNA: TGTGCCACCAGCATGGGGGCAGAGCAAGAGACCCAGTACTTC. Its protein product is CATSMGAEQETQYF.

V gene TRBV5-6 combines with J gene TRBJ1-1, with 8 positions matching TRBD1. After removal of 4 bases from V and 8 bases from J, the junction contained 7 bases not matched to a gene. Germline V CDR1 and CDR2: SGHDT, YYEEEE. This CDR3 has 13 amino acids. The CDR3 here is CASSQTGGFEAFF. The CDR3 DNA reads TGTGCCAGCAGCCAAACAGGGGGGTTCGAAGCTTTCTTT.

This clonotype was counted between two and nine times. This rearrangement joins TRBV20-1 to TRBJ2-1; either TRBD1 or TRBD2 may supply D (5 bases each). Germline V CDR1 and CDR2: DFQATT, SNEGSKA (reference sequence). Trimming stripped 5 bases from V and 4 bases from J, with 15 bases between. This CDR3 has 14 residues. This CDR3 reads CSAENTGAYNEQFF. The CDR3 nucleotides read TGCAGTGCTGAAAACACCGGGGCGTACAATGAGCAGTTCTTC.

V and J are TRBV4-1 and TRBJ2-5; tentatively, D is TRBD1 (5 bases). The CDR3 totals 16 residues. The V and J ends lost 0 bases and 4 bases respectively, with 15 bases between them. Germline V lookup: CDR1 MGHRA, CDR2 YSYEKL. The CDR3 reads CASSQELQGGTETQYF. For the CDR3, the DNA is TGCGCCAGCAGCCAAGAACTCCAGGGCGGTACAGAGACCCAGTACTTC.

This clonotype was seen a few times. The rearrangement links TRBV6-5 to TRBJ1-6; perhaps TRBD1 as D (5 bases). Trimming took 2 bases from V and 7 from J, leaving 9 bases between them. CDR3 length: 14 residues. Germline CDR1 and CDR2: MNHEY and SVGAGI. The chain's CDR3 is CASSYGGWNSPLHF. CDR3 sequence (DNA): TGTGCCAGCAGTTACGGGGGGTGGAATTCACCCCTCCACTTT.

This clonotype was counted between two and nine times. The chain has TRBV30 and TRBJ2-7, with TRBD2 matching 9 bases. The CDR3 extends over 13 amino acids. The V gene's germline CDR1 is GTSNPN and CDR2 SVGIG (reference sequence). V lost 2 bases and J lost 6; bases outside the gene matches: 5. The CDR3 loop is CAWSSLAGLEQYF. The DNA for the CDR3 is TGTGCCTGGAGTTCTCTAGCGGGGCTCGAGCAGTACTTC.

The sample holds a few counts of this clonotype. The V call is TRBV2, the J call TRBJ2-4; D unclear. With 1 base removed from V and 0 bases from J, the gap between germline ends came to 7 bases. CDR1 and CDR2 from the germline V gene are SNHLY and FYNNEI. The CDR3 covers 15 residues. The CDR3 spells CASSEDTLAKNIQYF. The CDR3 DNA follows: TGTGCCAGCAGTGAAGACACCTTAGCCAAAAACATTCAGTACTTC.

The chain joins TRBV20-1 to TRBJ2-7; tentatively, D is TRBD2 (5 bases). CDR3 length equals 14 residues. V shed 0 bases and J shed 1 base, with 10 bases lying between them. Germline V gene sequence: CDR1 DFQATT, CDR2 SNEGSKA (reference sequence). This CDR3 reads CSAREWTGSYEQYF. In DNA form, the CDR3 reads TGCAGTGCTAGAGAGTGGACGGGATCCTACGAGCAGTACTTC.

The chain joins TRBV15 to TRBJ2-1; D is undetermined. V was cut by 0 bases and J by 1 base, with 10 bases left in between. Germline V gives CDR1 LNHNV, CDR2 YYDKDF (reference sequence). The CDR3 runs 16 residues. CDR3 DNA: TGTGCCACCAGCAGAGATCTGAGCATGTCCTACAATGAGCAGTTCTTC. Its translation is CATSRDLSMSYNEQFF.

This sequence joins TRBV30 and TRBJ2-1; D is ambiguous. CDR1 is GTSNPN and CDR2 is SVGIG in the germline V gene (reference sequence). Trimming stripped 0 bases from V and 6 bases from J, with 9 bases between. The CDR3 has 13 amino acids. The CDR3 reads CAWSVGEPNEQFF. The CDR3 DNA sequence: TGTGCCTGGAGTGTTGGAGAGCCCAATGAGCAGTTCTTC.

This chain links TRBV11-2 with TRBJ2-7; D unclear. Germline values: CDR1 SGHAT, CDR2 FQNNGV. The CDR3 totals 11 residues. V was shortened by 2 bases and J by 7 bases, with 6 bases between the two germline ends. Here the CDR3 DNA reads TGTGCCAGCAGCTTACCGCGGGAGCAGTACTTC. Translation gives CASSLPREQYF.

As concerns this clonotype: A much more abundant neighbour one base away suggests this may be a read error. This CDR3 is CASSLGALSSYEQYF. CDR3 coding DNA: TGTGCCAGCAGTTTAGGAGCACTAAGCTCCTACGAGCAGTACTTC. This chain links TRBV28 with TRBJ2-7; no clear D. V lost 2 bases to trimming and J lost 0 bases, with 11 bases between them. The length of the CDR3 is 15 residues. Germline V gene sequence: CDR1 MDHEN, CDR2 SYDVKM.

The chain uses TRBV27 and TRBJ2-7, with 9 bases lining up with TRBD1. The V gene end was trimmed by 5 bases and the J gene end by 2 bases; junction bases not matched to a gene: 7. CDR1 and CDR2 (germline): MNHEY, SMNVEV (reference sequence). CDR3 length: 15 amino acids. CDR3 coding DNA: TGTGCCAGCAGTCCAAGACAGGGGGGGACCTACGAGCAGTACTTC. Its translation: CASSPRQGGTYEQYF.

This clonotype was counted a few times. The chain carries TRBV9 and TRBJ1-3; 7 bases are a match to TRBD1. This CDR3 has 15 residues. The V gene end was trimmed by 4 bases and the J gene end by 4 bases; junction bases not matched to a gene: 8. The germline V gene encodes CDR1 SGDLS and CDR2 YYNGEE. In DNA form, the CDR3 reads TGTGCCAGCAGCCCGCGGACAGGTTCCGGAAACACCATATATTTT. It codes for CASSPRTGSGNTIYF. Full variable domain (remainder filled in from reference TRBV9 and TRBJ1-3): DSGVTQTPKHLITATGQRVTLRCSPRSGDLSVYWYQQSLDQGLQFLIQYYNGEERAKGNILERFSAQQFPDLHSELNLSSLELGDSALYFCASSPRTGSGNTIYFGEGSWLTVV.

This clonotype occurred many times. The chain's CDR3 is CSVQSGYQETQYF. Written as DNA, the CDR3 is TGCAGCGTCCAAAGCGGGTACCAAGAGACCCAGTACTTC. The chain recombines TRBV29-1 with TRBJ2-5; maybe TRBD2 (6 bases). The CDR3 totals 13 residues. The V gene's germline CDR1 is SQVTM and CDR2 ANQGSEA. The V gene lost 6 bases and the J gene lost 0 bases, with 11 bases spanning the gap.

V usage is TRBV15 and J usage is TRBJ2-1, with 7 bases fitting TRBD2. With 5 bases clipped from V and 0 bases from J, the junction kept 4 bases outside the gene matches. The germline V gene encodes CDR1 LNHNV and CDR2 YYDKDF (reference sequence). The CDR3 spans 15 residues. This CDR3 is CATSPRTSSYNEQFF. CDR3 coding DNA: TGTGCCACCAGCCCGCGGACTAGCTCCTACAATGAGCAGTTCTTC.

This chain connects TRBV29-1 to TRBJ1-3, with a possible D match to TRBD1 (6 bases). The CDR3 length is 14 residues. V was pared by 7 bases and J by 0 bases, with 13 bases between. CDR1 is SQVTM, CDR2 ANQGSEA, per germline. CDR3 sequence reads: CSGSGDPSGNTIYF. The DNA of the CDR3 is TGCAGCGGTTCAGGGGACCCCTCTGGAAACACCATATATTTT.

There are many counts of this clonotype. The V and J genes are TRBV6-5 and TRBJ2-1; 11 bases are a match to TRBD2. V lost 4 bases and J lost 6; bases outside the gene matches: 5. There are 15 residues in the CDR3. Germline V gene data show CDR1 as MNHEY and CDR2 as SVGAGI. The CDR3 sequence: CASSFLAGGFNEQFF. DNA of the CDR3: TGTGCCAGCAGTTTTCTAGCGGGGGGCTTCAATGAGCAGTTCTTC.

The chain joins TRBV15 to TRBJ1-1; the match to TRBD1 covers 10 bases. The CDR3 length is 14 residues. Trimming cost V 8 bases and J 6 bases; bases outside gene matches: 9. From germline, CDR1 is LNHNV and CDR2 YYDKDF (reference sequence). Here the CDR3 reads CATRPGQGTAEAFF. The CDR3 nucleotides are TGTGCCACCCGCCCGGGACAGGGGACGGCTGAAGCTTTCTTT. Using reference TRBV15 and TRBJ1-1 for the parts outside the CDR3, the full variable domain is DAMVIQNPRYQVTQFGKPVTLSCSQTLNHNVMYWYQQKSSQAPKLLFHYYDKDFNNEADTPDNFQSRRPNTSFCFLDIRSPGLGDTAMYLCATRPGQGTAEAFFGQGTRLTVV.

This clonotype was counted once. The chain recombines TRBV7-9 with TRBJ2-5; weak D call: TRBD2 (6 bases). This CDR3 spans 15 amino acids. V gave up 1 base and J gave up 3 bases, with 12 bases separating them. Germline values: CDR1 SEHNR, CDR2 FQNEAQ (reference sequence). The CDR3 DNA reads TGTGCCAGCAGCTTAGGTGGCGGGGTCGAAGAGACCCAGTACTTC. Its protein is CASSLGGGVEETQYF.

This clonotype appeared many times. CDR3 DNA: TGCGCCAGCAGTGAGGGGGAGATCCACGCGCCCCAGCATTTT. Its protein product is CASSEGEIHAPQHF. V and J are TRBV10-1 and TRBJ1-5; D gene uncertain. The CDR3 totals 14 residues. Trimming took 2 bases from V and 9 from J, leaving 14 bases between them. Germline V CDR1 and CDR2: WNHNN, SYGVQD (reference sequence).

This clonotype was observed a single time. This sequence joins TRBV27 and TRBJ2-2; D possibly corresponds to TRBD1 (6 bases). CDR1 is MNHEY, CDR2 SMNVEV, per germline (reference sequence). The CDR3 length is 17 residues. V gave up 3 bases and J gave up 2 bases, with 16 bases separating them. The CDR3 DNA follows: TGTGCCAGCAGTTTTCACAGGGTTGGTACCAACACCGGGGAGCTGTTTTTT. Protein: CASSFHRVGTNTGELFF.

The chain recombines TRBV3-1 with TRBJ2-3, with D possibly matching TRBD1 (5 bases). The CDR3 sequence is 16 residues long. Germline CDR1 is LGHDT and CDR2 is YNNKEL (reference sequence). The ends were cut back, 2 bases at V and 0 bases at J, with 12 bases in the middle. The CDR3 sequence: CASSQLGAISTDTQYF. CDR3 bases: TGTGCCAGCAGCCAACTTGGGGCGATTAGCACAGATACGCAGTATTTT.

This clonotype was observed a few times. This chain connects TRBV12-3 or TRBV12-4 to TRBJ2-3; D is uncertain. This CDR3 contains 14 residues. V was cut by 3 bases and J by 2 bases, with 9 bases left in between. CDR3 amino acids: CASSLGRYTDTQYF. The CDR3 region has the DNA TGTGCCAGCAGTTTGGGCAGATACACAGATACGCAGTATTTT.

V usage is TRBV20-1 and J usage is TRBJ2-7; the match to TRBD1 covers 8 bases. Trimming cost V 6 bases and J 5 bases; bases outside gene matches: 12. Germline assignment: CDR1 DFQATT and CDR2 SNEGSKA (reference sequence). CDR3 length: 14 amino acids. DNA of the CDR3: TGCAGTGCCCTCCCGGACAGGGAGCTCAACGAGCAGTACTTC. Translating it yields CSALPDRELNEQYF.

This chain links TRBV7-9 with TRBJ2-7, with 7 bases identical to TRBD1. This CDR3 is 14 amino acids long. CDR1 and CDR2 (germline): SEHNR, FQNEAQ (reference sequence). Trimming removed 5 bases from V and 3 bases from J; junction bases left unmatched: 7. The CDR3 loop reads CASSPRTGDYEQYF. CDR3 in DNA: TGTGCCAGCAGCCCACGGACAGGAGACTACGAGCAGTACTTC.

This chain connects TRBV29-1 to TRBJ1-1; D not resolved. The CDR3 sequence is 12 residues long. Germline V gene data show CDR1 as SQVTM and CDR2 as ANQGSEA. Trimming took off 2 bases at V and 4 bases at J, with 8 bases between the two ends. The CDR3: CSVELLGTEAFF. As DNA, the CDR3 is TGCAGCGTTGAACTCCTAGGCACTGAAGCTTTCTTT. The full variable domain, its missing parts supplied by reference TRBV29-1 and TRBJ1-1, is SAVISQKPSRDICQRGTSLTIQCQVDSQVTMMFWYRQQPGQSLTLIATANQGSEATYESGFVIDKFPISRPNLTFSTLTVSNMSPEDSSIYLCSVELLGTEAFFGQGTRLTVV.

In its sample, this clonotype was seen a few times. The chain combines TRBV7-9 with TRBJ2-1; 9 bases are a match to TRBD1. This CDR3 comprises 17 residues. Unmatched junction bases numbered 12, after V lost 5 bases and J lost 4 bases. Germline V gene lookup returns CDR1 SEHNR and CDR2 FQNEAQ (reference sequence). The CDR3 region is CASSKTRTGDGYNEQFF. The CDR3, as DNA: TGTGCCAGCAGCAAGACTCGGACAGGGGACGGATACAATGAGCAGTTCTTC.

This clonotype was seen repeatedly, ten times or more. The V call is TRBV12-1, the J call TRBJ1-1; the D call in the table, TRBD1, was not verified against the DNA. TRBV12-1 is noted as a pseudogene. This CDR3 has 15 residues. This chain's CDR3 is CASSPEGGGRSEAFF. Written as DNA, the CDR3 is TGTGCCAGCAGCCCCGAGGGCGGGGGCCGCTCTGAAGCTTTCTTT.

This clonotype was counted only a few times. The rearrangement uses TRBV10-3 and TRBJ2-3; 7 positions match TRBD2. Germline V gives CDR1 ENHRY, CDR2 SYGVKD. There are 13 residues in the CDR3. The ends lost 4 bases at V and 4 bases at J; junction bases unmatched: 2. The CDR3 protein is CAISVGGADTQYF. For the CDR3, the DNA is TGTGCCATCAGTGTTGGGGGGGCAGATACGCAGTATTTT.